This T cell receptor beta chain was sequenced in a study of cytomegalovirus exposure and HLA in healthy donors. As for this clone: Antigen: not known.

Germline V gene lookup returns CDR1 SGHTA and CDR2 FQGTGA. The CDR3 contains 15 residues. Trimming at V came to 5 bases and at J to 5 bases, leaving 6 bases not matched to a gene. Primers for the PCR totalled 60 Vbeta and 13 Jbeta. Under the authors' procedure: About 12 million of tens of millions of unique TCR beta chains were shared, per a later count. Measured with immunoSEQ multiplex PCR; TCRdb has only the in-frame clones, and not every one. The D gene and trimming were derived from the DNA, and the V and J assignments and clone size from that table. In total, the table holds about 140,000 clones. Study findings and constraints: In a later analysis, an Asian-associated ancestry cluster reportedly showed fewer N-insertions than the roughly 730-donor mean. Associated with cytomegalovirus, according to the listing, were 150 to 200 TCR beta chains. Previous analysis showed most TCR beta V segments were productive about 90% or about 30% of the time.

The source material was PBMCs. This TCR came from a woman between 18 and 30 years old in good health and CMV-seronegative. This sequence joins TRBV7-3 and TRBJ2-3; 11 positions agree with TRBD1. CDR3 residues: CASSRGQGAKDTQYF. The CDR3, as DNA: TGTGCCAGCAGCCGCGGACAGGGGGCGAAAGATACGCAGTATTTT.